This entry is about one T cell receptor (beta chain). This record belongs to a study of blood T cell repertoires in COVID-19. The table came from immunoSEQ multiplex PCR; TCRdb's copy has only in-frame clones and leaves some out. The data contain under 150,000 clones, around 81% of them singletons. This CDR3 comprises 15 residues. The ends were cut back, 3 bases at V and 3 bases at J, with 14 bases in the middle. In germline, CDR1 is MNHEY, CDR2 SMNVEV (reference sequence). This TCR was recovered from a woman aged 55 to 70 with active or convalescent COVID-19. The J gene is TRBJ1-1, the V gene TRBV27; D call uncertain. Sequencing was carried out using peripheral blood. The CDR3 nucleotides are TGTGCCAGCAGTTTTAAACCCCACCGAGACACTGAAGCTTTCTTT. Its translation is CASSFKPHRDTEAFF.